This T cell receptor (beta chain) was retrieved from a study of OX40 agonist ivuxolimab in advanced cancers. Only in-frame clones appear in the TCRdb table, and some are missing; sequencing was by immunoSEQ multiplex PCR. This sample has about 62,000 clones, with 80% to 95% found just once. The ends lost 5 bases at V and 3 bases at J; junction bases unmatched: 12. This CDR3 has 16 amino acids. Germline assignment: CDR1 SEHNR and CDR2 FQNEAQ (reference sequence). The rearrangement joins TRBV7-9 to TRBJ2-7, with TRBD1 matching over 8 bases. The sequenced sample was CD4+ or CD8+ T cells sorted from blood, obtained in a trial of the OX40 agonist ivuxolimab. This clonotype originated in an adult with an advanced solid tumor such as melanoma, head and neck, liver or kidney cancer. The CDR3 DNA is TGTGCCAGCAGCATATCTTTGACAGGGGCCCTCTACGAGCAGTACTTC. It specifies CASSISLTGALYEQYF.